This T cell receptor beta chain was documented in a study of regulatory T cells in long-lasting Graves disease. Both iRepertoire HTBI primers and Arm-PCR of CDR3 regions were used to build the TCR beta libraries. TCRdb itself ran the multiplex PCR reads through MiXCR, one entry per CDR3 protein. The sample comprises some 240,000 distinct CDR3 sequences, approximately 19% of which are singletons, and roughly 12% rests with the top ten. This clonotype was recorded many times. Stated time point: newly diagnosed GD, antithyroid drugs for less than 3 months. Generation of the TCR library employed RNA extracted from PBMCs. These data are also associated with another study on T cells in Graves' hyperthyroidism and ophthalmopathy.

The material sequenced was peripheral blood mononuclear cells (PBMCs), taken at new diagnosis, from a patient treated with antithyroid drugs. This receptor was identified in a woman aged 30 to 39 with Graves disease.

Here the CDR3 reads CASSEGGPDTQYF. The CDR3 coding sequence is TGCGCCAGCAGTGAGGGCGGACCAGATACGCAGTATTTT. The chain links TRBV10-1 to TRBJ2-3; D gene uncertain. Per germline, CDR1 WNHNN and CDR2 SYGVQD (reference sequence). The CDR3 has 13 amino acids. The ends were cut back, 2 bases at V and 4 bases at J, with 7 bases in the middle.